A selection of T cell receptor beta chains follows, all from one sample in a study of cytomegalovirus exposure and HLA in healthy donors. Repertoires were generated with immunoSEQ multiplex PCR, while TCRdb's copy carries only in-frame clones and drops some. The repertoire holds around 170,000 clones, with around 68% as singletons. The sample comprised PBMCs. The receptors here all came from a girl between 5 and 17 years old in good health and CMV-seronegative. CDR3s include the opening cysteine and the closing phenylalanine or tryptophan. The order of the fields is D gene, J gene, V gene, clone size, CDR3 DNA, CDR3 protein. The D gene is left open where the match is weak. For some rows the clone size is stated as once, few or many, or as a class when expanded; others skip it.

D gene: .; J gene: TRBJ1-5; V gene: TRBV6-1; clone size: .; CDR3 DNA: TGTGCCAGCAGTGAAGCGCCGGGGGTGGGCAATCAGCCCCAGCATTTT; CDR3 protein: CASSEAPGVGNQPQHF
D gene: TRBD2; J gene: TRBJ2-5; V gene: TRBV5-1; clone size: .; CDR3 DNA: TGCGCCAGCAGTGAGGGGACTAGCGCCTGGGAGACCCAGTACTTC; CDR3 protein: CASSEGTSAWETQYF
D gene: .; J gene: TRBJ1-5; V gene: TRBV7-9; clone size: .; CDR3 DNA: TGTGCCAGCAGACATCCCCGCGGGGGGCCCCAGCATTTT; CDR3 protein: CASRHPRGGPQHF
D gene: TRBD2; J gene: TRBJ2-3; V gene: TRBV11-3; clone size: .; CDR3 DNA: TGTGCCAGCAGCTTTCGGGGGGGGCAAACAGATACGCAGTATTTT; CDR3 protein: CASSFRGGQTDTQYF
D gene: .; J gene: TRBJ2-3; V gene: TRBV6-1; clone size: few; CDR3 DNA: TGTGCCAGCAGGCGGGGATCCACAGATACGCAGTATTTT; CDR3 protein: CASRRGSTDTQYF
D gene: .; J gene: TRBJ1-1; V gene: TRBV7-9; clone size: .; CDR3 DNA: TGTGCCAGCAGCTTAGCCAGGGTCAGGGCTGAAGCTTTCTTT; CDR3 protein: CASSLARVRAEAFF
D gene: .; J gene: TRBJ2-3; V gene: TRBV7-3; clone size: .; CDR3 DNA: TGTGCCAGCAGCGGGGGGGCCGGGCGGCCCGGGGCAGATACGCAGTATTTT; CDR3 protein: CASSGGAGRPGADTQYF
D gene: TRBD2; J gene: TRBJ2-5; V gene: TRBV2; clone size: .; CDR3 DNA: TGTGCCAGCAGTGAAGTGCGGGGGGTCCGGGAGACCCAGTACTTC; CDR3 protein: CASSEVRGVRETQYF
D gene: TRBD1; J gene: TRBJ1-1; V gene: TRBV19; clone size: once; CDR3 DNA: TGTGCCAGTAGTATGACGGGACAGGGAGGCACTGAAGCTTTCTTT; CDR3 protein: CASSMTGQGGTEAFF
D gene: .; J gene: TRBJ1-2; V gene: TRBV2; clone size: .; CDR3 DNA: TGTGCCAGCAGAAGGGATCGGGAAACGGGCTACACCTTC; CDR3 protein: CASRRDRETGYTF
D gene: .; J gene: TRBJ1-2; V gene: TRBV25-1; clone size: .; CDR3 DNA: TGTGCCAGCAGTGAACCGGGACTTTCCCGAGGTGGCTACACCTTC; CDR3 protein: CASSEPGLSRGGYTF
D gene: .; J gene: TRBJ2-1; V gene: TRBV9; clone size: .; CDR3 DNA: TGTGCCAGCAGCGTAGATATAGGGCGGACAGCTTTTATCTTC; CDR3 protein: CASSVDIGRTAFIF
D gene: .; J gene: TRBJ2-5; V gene: TRBV19; clone size: .; CDR3 DNA: TGTGCCAGTAGTATGTCCCTAACGGTGACCCAGTACTTC; CDR3 protein: CASSMSLTVTQYF
D gene: .; J gene: TRBJ1-5; V gene: TRBV6-1; clone size: once; CDR3 DNA: TGTGCCAGCAGTGTCGGGGGGAGCAATCAGCCCCAGCATTTT; CDR3 protein: CASSVGGSNQPQHF
D gene: TRBD2; J gene: TRBJ2-3; V gene: TRBV2; clone size: once; CDR3 DNA: TGTGCCAGCAGAGGCGCGGGGGAGGCAAATACGCAGTATTTT; CDR3 protein: CASRGAGEANTQYF
D gene: TRBD2; J gene: TRBJ2-1; V gene: TRBV5-1; clone size: few; CDR3 DNA: TGCGCCAGCAGCTCGACGTCGGGGGAGGGGAACCATGAGCAGTTCTTC; CDR3 protein: CASSSTSGEGNHEQFF
D gene: .; J gene: TRBJ1-5; V gene: TRBV7-2; clone size: .; CDR3 DNA: TGTGCCAGCACCTTCGGGGGGGCGAATCAGCCCCAGCATTTT; CDR3 protein: CASTFGGANQPQHF
D gene: TRBD1; J gene: TRBJ1-2; V gene: TRBV25-1; clone size: .; CDR3 DNA: TGTGCCAGTAGTATCAGCGGGACAGGGGGCTATGGCTACACCTTC; CDR3 protein: CASSISGTGGYGYTF
D gene: .; J gene: TRBJ2-7; V gene: TRBV5-6; clone size: .; CDR3 DNA: TGTGCCAGCAGCTTGCGGTCATACGAGCAGTACTTC; CDR3 protein: CASSLRSYEQYF
D gene: .; J gene: TRBJ1-2; V gene: TRBV7-9; clone size: .; CDR3 DNA: TGTGCCAGCAGCCGCACCCGAGGAGGCAACTATGGCTACACCTTC; CDR3 protein: CASSRTRGGNYGYTF
D gene: TRBD2; J gene: TRBJ2-3; V gene: TRBV30; clone size: once; CDR3 DNA: TGTGCCTGGAGTGTCCGCGCCTCCGGGGGGGATACGCAGTATTTT; CDR3 protein: CAWSVRASGGDTQYF
D gene: TRBD1; J gene: TRBJ1-2; V gene: TRBV5-4; clone size: .; CDR3 DNA: TGTGCCAGCAGCCAGACAGGGAATTGGTATGGCTACACCTTC; CDR3 protein: CASSQTGNWYGYTF
D gene: TRBD1; J gene: TRBJ1-1; V gene: TRBV19; clone size: .; CDR3 DNA: TGTGCCAGTAGTGCCGTGACAGGGGCCCTATTCACTGAAGCTTTCTTT; CDR3 protein: CASSAVTGALFTEAFF
D gene: .; J gene: TRBJ2-5; V gene: TRBV5-6; clone size: .; CDR3 DNA: TGTGCCAGCAGCCTGAGCCTACGGGTGGAGACCCAGTACTTC; CDR3 protein: CASSLSLRVETQYF
D gene: TRBD1; J gene: TRBJ2-7; V gene: TRBV2; clone size: .; CDR3 DNA: TGTGCCAGCATAGTCGGGACAGGGCAGGTCGAGCAGTACTTC; CDR3 protein: CASIVGTGQVEQYF
D gene: TRBD1; J gene: TRBJ1-6; V gene: TRBV4-2; clone size: .; CDR3 DNA: TGTGCCAGCAGCCGAGGAACAGGGGGCGACGAAAATTCACCCCTCCACTTT; CDR3 protein: CASSRGTGGDENSPLHF